This T cell receptor (beta chain) was captured in a study of blood T cells in healthy people across ages. A second PCR of roughly 6 to 12 cycles used a sample-barcoded 5' primer and a J-beta primer mix. A single record per CDR3 protein comes from TCRdb applying MiXCR to the 5' RACE reads. The sample comprises 650,000 to 1,000,000 distinct CDR3 sequences, 35% to 40% of which are singletons, and over 10% rests with the top ten. The CDR3 runs 12 residues. From germline, CDR1 is PRHDT and CDR2 FYEKMQ (reference sequence). Deletions cut 4 bases from V and 9 bases from J, with 11 bases between. This sequence was found in a man between 18 and 35 years old in good health. The sequenced sample was blood. The J gene is TRBJ2-3, the V gene TRBV13; D possibly matches TRBD1 or TRBD2 (5 bases each). The CDR3 DNA is TGTGCCAGCAGCTCAGGGCGGGTAACGCAGTATTTT. It encodes CASSSGRVTQYF. The entire variable domain, with the rest obtained from reference TRBV13 and TRBJ2-3, is as follows: AAGVIQSPRHLIKEKRETATLKCYPIPRHDTVYWYQQGPGQDPQFLISFYEKMQSDKGSIPDRFSAQQFSDYHSELNMSSLELGDSALYFCASSSGRVTQYFGPGTRLTVL.